Listed here are 5 T cell receptor beta chains from one sample, sequenced in a study of blood T cell repertoires in COVID-19. Sequencing was performed with immunoSEQ multiplex PCR; in TCRdb, only in-frame clones are kept and a portion is missing. There are around 38,000 clones in the sample; 87% occur only once, and roughly 5% lies in the top ten. The sequenced material came from peripheral blood. The source of these receptors is a man aged 55 to 70 with COVID-19, enrolled during active disease.

CDR3 DNA: TGTGCCAGCAGCTCAATTAAAACCGACAGGGATAATCAGCCCCAGCATTTT. It specifies CASSSIKTDRDNQPQHF. The V call is TRBV28, the J call TRBJ1-5; 7 nucleotides match TRBD1. The CDR3 spans 17 residues. CDR1 MDHEN and CDR2 SYDVKM come from the germline V gene. The V segment lost 6 bases and the J segment 4 bases; nucleotides outside the gene matches: 15. The entire variable domain, with the rest obtained from reference TRBV28 and TRBJ1-5, is as follows: DVKVTQSSRYLVKRTGEKVFLECVQDMDHENMFWYRQDPGLGLRLIYFSYDVKMKEKGDIPEGYSVSREKKERFSLILESASTNQTSMYLCASSSIKTDRDNQPQHFGDGTRLSIL.

The rearrangement links TRBV5-5 to TRBJ2-1, with no clear D. The CDR3 consists of 16 residues. V lost 5 bases to trimming and J lost 0 bases, with 15 bases between them. Germline V gene lookup returns CDR1 SGHKS and CDR2 YYEKEE (reference sequence). CDR3 residues: CASSLWKASSYNEQFF. The CDR3 nucleotides are TGTGCCAGCAGTCTCTGGAAGGCTAGCTCCTACAATGAGCAGTTCTTC.

This chain joins TRBV6-1 and TRBJ1-4, with D possibly matching TRBD1 (5 bases). The CDR3 has 15 residues. The V end was cut by 2 bases, the J end by 7 bases, with 14 bases between. Per germline, CDR1 MNHNS and CDR2 SASEGT. CDR3: CASSEFRGVSEKLFF. CDR3 nucleotides: TGTGCCAGCAGTGAATTTAGGGGTGTTAGTGAAAAACTGTTTTTT.

V gene TRBV4-2 combines with J gene TRBJ2-6; 10 bases fit TRBD1. The CDR3 runs 17 residues. With 0 bases clipped from V and 3 bases from J, the junction kept 2 bases outside the gene matches. Germline V CDR1 and CDR2: LGHNA, YNFKEQ. The CDR3 loop reads CASSQDGDRGGANVLTF. In nucleotides, the CDR3 is TGTGCCAGCAGCCAAGATGGGGACAGGGGTGGGGCCAACGTCCTGACTTTC.

This sequence joins TRBV6-2 or TRBV6-3 and TRBJ2-3, with no clear D. This CDR3 has 14 residues. Trimming took 2 bases from V and 5 from J, leaving 11 bases between them. Germline V gene sequence: CDR1 MNHEY, CDR2 SVGEGT. The CDR3 sequence is CASSYTQAQDTQYF. The DNA of the CDR3 is TGTGCCAGCAGTTACACCCAGGCGCAAGATACGCAGTATTTT.